This is a list of T cell receptor beta chains from one sample in a study of OX40 agonist ivuxolimab in advanced cancers. Sequencing used immunoSEQ multiplex PCR; TCRdb keeps in-frame clones, though not all of them. The sample includes about 81,000 clones, 90% to 95% of them seen just once. Source: CD4+ or CD8+ T cells sorted from blood, taken in a trial of the OX40 agonist ivuxolimab. All receptors derive from an adult with an advanced solid tumor such as melanoma, head and neck, liver or kidney cancer. CDR3s include the opening cysteine and the closing phenylalanine or tryptophan. The D gene is left open where the match is weak. Clone size is not always given. Where it is, it says once, few, many or a class for expanded clones.

D gene,clone size,V gene,J gene,CDR3 DNA,CDR3 protein
TRBD2,-,TRBV7-9,TRBJ2-1,TGTGCCAGCAGCCCTAGCGGGGGATACAATGAGCAGTTCTTC,CASSPSGGYNEQFF
TRBD1,-,TRBV15,TRBJ1-4,TGTGCCACCAGCCTGGACAGGGGGACTAATGAAAAACTGTTTTTT,CATSLDRGTNEKLFF
-,-,TRBV7-8,TRBJ1-2,TGTGCCAGCAGCTCGCAAATTGGGGTTTCATTC,CASSSQIGVSF
-,-,TRBV4-3,TRBJ2-6,TGCGCCAGCAGCCAAGGCAAGGGTTACTCTGGGGCCAACGTCCTGACTTTC,CASSQGKGYSGANVLTF
-,-,TRBV28,TRBJ1-5,TGTGCCAGCAGTTTAAAAGGGGTTCAGCCCCAGCATTTT,CASSLKGVQPQHF
TRBD2,-,TRBV9,TRBJ2-3,TGTGCCAGCAGCGTAGTGGGTAGCGGGGGGGCCACAGATACGCAGTATTTT,CASSVVGSGGATDTQYF
-,-,TRBV11-2,TRBJ2-3,TGTGCCAGCTTCCAGGGTAACTCTAGCACAGATACGCAGTATTTT,CASFQGNSSTDTQYF
TRBD2,-,TRBV10-1,TRBJ2-3,TGCGCCAGCAGTGAGGGGACTAGCGGGGGGGCCTCAGATACGCAGTATTTT,CASSEGTSGGASDTQYF
-,-,TRBV28,TRBJ2-2,TGTGCCAGCAACAAAGGGGGGTTGGAGACCGGGGAGCTGTTTTTT,CASNKGGLETGELFF
-,-,TRBV4-3,TRBJ1-4,TGCGCCAGCAGCCAAGAGACCGTAATGAAGGAACTGTTTTTT,CASSQETVMKELFF
TRBD1,-,TRBV7-9,TRBJ1-4,TGTGCCAGCAGCTTAGTAGGGGACAGGGTCGAAAAACTGTTTTTT,CASSLVGDRVEKLFF
TRBD1,-,TRBV7-9,TRBJ2-5,TGTGCCAGCAGCTGGCCCAGGGGGCGAGTAGGGCAAGAGACCCAGTACTTC,CASSWPRGRVGQETQYF
TRBD2,-,TRBV4-2,TRBJ2-7,TGTGCCAGCAGCCGTGCTACTGGACTAGCAACCTACGAGCAGTACTTC,CASSRATGLATYEQYF
-,-,TRBV7-6,TRBJ1-2,TGTGCCAGCAGCTTAGGGGGACCGGGGGCTAACTATGGCTACACCTTC,CASSLGGPGANYGYTF
-,-,TRBV4-1,TRBJ1-1,TGCGCCAGCAGCCGGGCCACTGAAGCTTTCTTT,CASSRATEAFF
TRBD1,-,TRBV9,TRBJ2-7,TGTGCCAGCAGCGGAGATAACAGGGGCTACGAGCAGTACTTC,CASSGDNRGYEQYF
TRBD1,-,TRBV14,TRBJ2-2,TGTGCCAGCAGCCGTTCAGGGACAGTCCCTGGGGGGGAGCTGTTTTTT,CASSRSGTVPGGELFF
TRBD2,-,TRBV7-7,TRBJ2-1,TGTGCTAGCAGCTTAGGACTAGCGCGAGGCAATGAGCAGTTCTTC,CASSLGLARGNEQFF
TRBD1,-,TRBV9,TRBJ2-7,TGTGCCAGCAGCGTAGGAGCCGGGACAGGGCCCTACTACGAGCAGTACTTC,CASSVGAGTGPYYEQYF
TRBD2,-,TRBV4-1,TRBJ2-1,TGCGCCAGCAGCGGGACTAGCGGGGGGAGCTCCTACAATGAGCAGTTCTTC,CASSGTSGGSSYNEQFF
-,-,TRBV19,TRBJ1-3,TGTGCCTCGTTTGGCTCTGGAAACACCATATATTTT,CASFGSGNTIYF
TRBD1,once,TRBV2,TRBJ2-5,TGTGCCAGCAGTGCAGGGGACAGGGGAACGGCAGAGACCCAGTACTTC,CASSAGDRGTAETQYF
-,-,TRBV7-9,TRBJ2-2,TGTGCCAGCAGCTTGTCGCCTAGCCCCAACACCGGGGAGCTGTTTTTT,CASSLSPSPNTGELFF
-,-,TRBV9,TRBJ2-5,TGTGCCAGCAGCGAGAAGGGACGGCGAGAGACCCAGTACTTC,CASSEKGRRETQYF
-,-,TRBV7-6,TRBJ1-1,TGTGCCAGCAGCGCGGGGTGGGGCGCTGAAGCTTTCTTT,CASSAGWGAEAFF